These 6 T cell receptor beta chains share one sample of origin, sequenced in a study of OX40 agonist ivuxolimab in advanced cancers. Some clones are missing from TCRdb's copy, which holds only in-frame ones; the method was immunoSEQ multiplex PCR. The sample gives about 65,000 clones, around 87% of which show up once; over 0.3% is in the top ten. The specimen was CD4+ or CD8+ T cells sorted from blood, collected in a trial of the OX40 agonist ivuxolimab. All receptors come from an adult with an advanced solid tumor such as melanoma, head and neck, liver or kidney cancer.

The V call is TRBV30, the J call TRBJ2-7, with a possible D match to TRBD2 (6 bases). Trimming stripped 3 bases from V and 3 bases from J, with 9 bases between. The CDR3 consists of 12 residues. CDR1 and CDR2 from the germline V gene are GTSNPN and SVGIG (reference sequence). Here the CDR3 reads CAWSRLVYEQYF. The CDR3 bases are TGTGCCTGGAGCCGACTAGTCTACGAGCAGTACTTC.

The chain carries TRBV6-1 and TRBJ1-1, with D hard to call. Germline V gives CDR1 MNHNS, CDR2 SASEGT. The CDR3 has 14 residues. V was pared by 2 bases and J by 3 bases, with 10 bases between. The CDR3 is CASSEHPVDTEAFF. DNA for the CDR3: TGTGCCAGCAGTGAACACCCCGTGGACACTGAAGCTTTCTTT.

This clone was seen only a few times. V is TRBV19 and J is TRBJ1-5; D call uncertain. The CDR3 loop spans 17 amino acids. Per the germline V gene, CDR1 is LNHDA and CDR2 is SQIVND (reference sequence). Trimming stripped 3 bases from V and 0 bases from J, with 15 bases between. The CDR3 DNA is TGTGCCAGTAGTATGTGCGAACCACTGTGTAGCAATCAGCCCCAGCATTTT. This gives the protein CASSMCEPLCSNQPQHF.

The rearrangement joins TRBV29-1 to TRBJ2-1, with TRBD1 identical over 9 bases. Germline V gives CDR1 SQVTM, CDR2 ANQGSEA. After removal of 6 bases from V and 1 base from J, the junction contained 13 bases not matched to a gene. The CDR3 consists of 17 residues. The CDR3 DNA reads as TGCAGCGTCCTCCTACCCGACAGGGGGATGTCCTACAATGAGCAGTTCTTC. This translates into CSVLLPDRGMSYNEQFF.

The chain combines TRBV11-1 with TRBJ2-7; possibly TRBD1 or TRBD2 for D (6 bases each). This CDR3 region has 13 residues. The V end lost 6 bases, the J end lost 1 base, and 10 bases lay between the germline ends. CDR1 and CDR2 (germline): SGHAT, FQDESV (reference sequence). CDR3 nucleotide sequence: TGTGCCAGCAGTAGGGGGGAATCCTACGAGCAGTACTTC. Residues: CASSRGESYEQYF.

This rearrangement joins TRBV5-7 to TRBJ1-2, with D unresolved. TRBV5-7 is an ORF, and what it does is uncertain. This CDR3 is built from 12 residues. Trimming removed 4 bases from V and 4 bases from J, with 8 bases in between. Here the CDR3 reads CASSPKIYGYTF. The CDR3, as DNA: TGTGCCAGCAGCCCCAAGATCTATGGCTACACCTTC.